This T cell receptor (beta chain) came from a study of blood T cell repertoires in COVID-19. Assay used: immunoSEQ multiplex PCR; TCRdb lists only in-frame clones, some missing. The sample consists of about 230,000 clones, around 80% of them appearing once. Germline V gene lookup returns CDR1 SGHTA and CDR2 FQGNSA. The V gene lost 6 bases and the J gene lost 5 bases, with 17 bases spanning the gap. The CDR3 totals 15 residues. This TCR was sampled from a man in his forties who had recovered from COVID-19. The chain combines TRBV7-2 with TRBJ2-1; a possible D gene is TRBD2 (5 bases). Material: peripheral blood. CDR3 sequence reads: CASRPPLGGHNEQFF. CDR3 bases: TGTGCCAGCAGGCCCCCCCTAGGAGGTCACAATGAGCAGTTCTTC. Looking up the rest from reference TRBV7-2 and TRBJ2-1 gives the full variable domain: GAGVSQSPSNKVTEKGKDVELRCDPISGHTALYWYRQSLGQGLEFLIYFQGNSAPDKSGLPSDRFSAERTGGSVSTLTIQRTQQEDSAVYLCASRPPLGGHNEQFFGPGTRLTVL.